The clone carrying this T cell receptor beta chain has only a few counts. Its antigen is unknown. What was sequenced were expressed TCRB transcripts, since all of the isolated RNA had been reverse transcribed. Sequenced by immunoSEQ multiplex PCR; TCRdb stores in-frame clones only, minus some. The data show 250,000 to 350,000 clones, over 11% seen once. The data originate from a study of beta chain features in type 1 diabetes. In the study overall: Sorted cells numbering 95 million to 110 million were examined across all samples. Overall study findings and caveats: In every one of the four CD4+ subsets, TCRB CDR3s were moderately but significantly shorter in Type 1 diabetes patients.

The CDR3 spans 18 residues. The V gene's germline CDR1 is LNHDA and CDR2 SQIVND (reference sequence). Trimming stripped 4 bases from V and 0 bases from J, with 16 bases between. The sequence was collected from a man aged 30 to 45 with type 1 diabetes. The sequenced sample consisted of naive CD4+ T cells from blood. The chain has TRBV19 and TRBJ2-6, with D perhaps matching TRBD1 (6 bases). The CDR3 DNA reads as TGTGCCAGTAGTACCCCTTGGACAGCTAGCTCTGGGGCCAACGTCCTGACTTTC. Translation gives CASSTPWTASSGANVLTF.